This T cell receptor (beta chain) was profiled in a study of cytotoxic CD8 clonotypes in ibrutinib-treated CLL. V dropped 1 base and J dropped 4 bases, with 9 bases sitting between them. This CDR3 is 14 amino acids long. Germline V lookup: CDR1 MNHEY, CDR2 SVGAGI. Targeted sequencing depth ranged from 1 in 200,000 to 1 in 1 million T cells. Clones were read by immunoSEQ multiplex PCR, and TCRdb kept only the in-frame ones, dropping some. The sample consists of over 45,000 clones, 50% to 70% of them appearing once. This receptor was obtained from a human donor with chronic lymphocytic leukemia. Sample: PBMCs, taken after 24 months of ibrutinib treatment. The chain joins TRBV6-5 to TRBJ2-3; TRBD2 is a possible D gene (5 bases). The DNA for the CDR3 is TGTGCCAGCAGTTACTACCGGGGAGCAGATACGCAGTATTTT. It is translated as CASSYYRGADTQYF.